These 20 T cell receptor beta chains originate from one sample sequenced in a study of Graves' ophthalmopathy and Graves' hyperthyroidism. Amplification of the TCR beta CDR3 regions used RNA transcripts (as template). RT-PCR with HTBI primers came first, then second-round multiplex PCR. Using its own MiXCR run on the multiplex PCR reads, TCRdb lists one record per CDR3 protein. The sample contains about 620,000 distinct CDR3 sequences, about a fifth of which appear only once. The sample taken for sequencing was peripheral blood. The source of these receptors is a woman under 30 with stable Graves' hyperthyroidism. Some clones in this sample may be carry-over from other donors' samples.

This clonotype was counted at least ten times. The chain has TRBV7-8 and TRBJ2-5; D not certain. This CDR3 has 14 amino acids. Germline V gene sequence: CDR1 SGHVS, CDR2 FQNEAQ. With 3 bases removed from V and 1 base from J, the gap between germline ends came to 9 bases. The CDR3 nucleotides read TGTGCCAGCAGCTTTATCTCAGCCCAAGAGACCCAGTACTTC. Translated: CASSFISAQETQYF.

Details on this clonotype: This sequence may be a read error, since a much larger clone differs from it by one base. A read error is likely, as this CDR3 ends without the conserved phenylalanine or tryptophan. For the CDR3, the DNA is TGTGCCAGCAGTTTTGGGAGGTCGGAAGAGACCCAGTACTAC. Protein: CASSFGRSEETQYY. The V gene is TRBV12-3 or TRBV12-4, the J gene TRBJ2-5, with D maybe TRBD2 (6 bases). Trimming pared 3 bases from V and 3 bases from J, leaving 11 bases between. This CDR3 has 14 residues.

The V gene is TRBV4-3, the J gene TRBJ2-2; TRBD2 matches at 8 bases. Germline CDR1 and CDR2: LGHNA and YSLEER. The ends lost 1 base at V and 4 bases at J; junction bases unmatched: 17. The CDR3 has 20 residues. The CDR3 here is CASSQGHGGRAGAGTGELFF. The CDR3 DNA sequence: TGCGCCAGCAGCCAAGGTCATGGGGGCCGAGCGGGAGCGGGCACCGGGGAGCTGTTTTTT.

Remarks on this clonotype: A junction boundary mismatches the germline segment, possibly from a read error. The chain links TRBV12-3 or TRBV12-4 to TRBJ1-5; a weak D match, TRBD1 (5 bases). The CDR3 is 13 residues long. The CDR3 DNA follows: TGTGCCAGCAACCCAATCCAGGGAGAGCCTCAGCATTTT. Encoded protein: CASNPIQGEPQHF.

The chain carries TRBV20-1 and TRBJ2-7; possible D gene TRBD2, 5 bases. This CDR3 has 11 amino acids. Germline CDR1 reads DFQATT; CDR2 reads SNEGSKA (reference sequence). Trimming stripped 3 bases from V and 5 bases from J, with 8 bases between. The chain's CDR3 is CSASQTNEQYF. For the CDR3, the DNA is TGCAGTGCTAGTCAGACTAACGAGCAGTACTTC.

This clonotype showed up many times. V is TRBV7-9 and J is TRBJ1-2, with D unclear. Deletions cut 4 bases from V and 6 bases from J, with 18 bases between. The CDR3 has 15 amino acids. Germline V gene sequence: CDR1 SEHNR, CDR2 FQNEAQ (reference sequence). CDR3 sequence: CASSSRPSREDGYTF. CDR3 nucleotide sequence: TGTGCCAGCAGCTCCAGACCCTCCCGGGAGGATGGCTACACCTTC.

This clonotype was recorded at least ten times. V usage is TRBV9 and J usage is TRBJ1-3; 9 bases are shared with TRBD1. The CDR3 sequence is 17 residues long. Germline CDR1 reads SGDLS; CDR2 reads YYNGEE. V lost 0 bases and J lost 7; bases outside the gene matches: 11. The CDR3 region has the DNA TGTGCCAGCAGCGTAGCGGGACAGGGTCACCGAGGGAACACCATATATTTT. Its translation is CASSVAGQGHRGNTIYF.

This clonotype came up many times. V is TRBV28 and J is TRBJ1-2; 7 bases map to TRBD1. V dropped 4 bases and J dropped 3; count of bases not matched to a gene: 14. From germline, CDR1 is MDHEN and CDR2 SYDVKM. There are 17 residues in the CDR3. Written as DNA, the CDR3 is TGTGCCAGCAGTTCGCCCGTACAGGGGAGAAGTGACTATGGCTACACCTTC. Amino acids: CASSSPVQGRSDYGYTF.

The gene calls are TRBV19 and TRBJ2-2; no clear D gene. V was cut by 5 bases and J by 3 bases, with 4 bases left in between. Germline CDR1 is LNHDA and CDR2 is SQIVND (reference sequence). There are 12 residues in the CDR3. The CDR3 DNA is TGTGCCAGTAGTGCGTACACCGGGGAGCTGTTTTTT. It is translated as CASSAYTGELFF.

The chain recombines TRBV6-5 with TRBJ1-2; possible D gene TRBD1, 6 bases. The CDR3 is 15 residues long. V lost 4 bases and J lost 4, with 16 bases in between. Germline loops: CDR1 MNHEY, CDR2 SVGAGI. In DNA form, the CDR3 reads TGTGCCAGCAGTTTCCACCGGGACACAGCCTATGGCTACACCTTC. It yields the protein CASSFHRDTAYGYTF.

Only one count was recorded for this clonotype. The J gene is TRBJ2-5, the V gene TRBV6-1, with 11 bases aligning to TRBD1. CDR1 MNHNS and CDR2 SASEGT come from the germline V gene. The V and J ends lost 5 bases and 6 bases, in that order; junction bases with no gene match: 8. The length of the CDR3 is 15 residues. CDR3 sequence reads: CASSLGQGAQKTQYF. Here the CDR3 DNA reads TGTGCCAGCAGTCTCGGACAGGGGGCGCAGAAGACCCAGTACTTC.

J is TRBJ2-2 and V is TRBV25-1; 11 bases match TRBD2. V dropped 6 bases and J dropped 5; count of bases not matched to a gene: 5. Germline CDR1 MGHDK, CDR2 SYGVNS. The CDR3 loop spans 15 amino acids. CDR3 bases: TGTGCCAGCAGACTAGCGGGAGCCGTTACCGGGGAGCTGTTTTTT. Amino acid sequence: CASRLAGAVTGELFF. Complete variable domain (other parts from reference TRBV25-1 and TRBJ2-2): EADIYQTPRYLVIGTGKKITLECSQTMGHDKMYWYQQDPGMELHLIHYSYGVNSTEKGDLSSESTVSRIRTEHFPLTLESARPSHTSQYLCASRLAGAVTGELFFGEGSRLTVL.

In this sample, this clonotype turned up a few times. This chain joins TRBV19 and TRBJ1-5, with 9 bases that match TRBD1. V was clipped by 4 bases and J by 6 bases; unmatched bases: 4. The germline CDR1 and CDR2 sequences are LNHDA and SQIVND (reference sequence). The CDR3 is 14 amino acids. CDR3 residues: CASSSDRGVQPQHF. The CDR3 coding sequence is TGTGCCAGTAGTAGCGACAGGGGGGTTCAGCCCCAGCATTTT.

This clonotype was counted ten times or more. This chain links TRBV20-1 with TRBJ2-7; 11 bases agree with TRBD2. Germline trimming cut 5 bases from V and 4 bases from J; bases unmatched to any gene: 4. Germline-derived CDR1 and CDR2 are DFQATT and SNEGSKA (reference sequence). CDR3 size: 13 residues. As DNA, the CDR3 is TGCAGTGCTTGGACTAGCGGGCCGTACGAGCAGTACTTC. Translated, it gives CSAWTSGPYEQYF.

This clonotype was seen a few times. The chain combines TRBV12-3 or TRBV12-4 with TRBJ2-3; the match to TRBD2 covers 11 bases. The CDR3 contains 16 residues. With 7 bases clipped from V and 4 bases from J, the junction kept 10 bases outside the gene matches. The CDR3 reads CASKTLAGGFADTQYF. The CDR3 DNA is TGTGCCAGCAAAACCCTAGCGGGGGGATTCGCAGATACGCAGTATTTT.

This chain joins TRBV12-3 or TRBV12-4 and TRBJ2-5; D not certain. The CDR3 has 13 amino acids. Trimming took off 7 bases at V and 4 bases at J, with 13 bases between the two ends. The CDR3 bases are TGTGCCAGCACCGAGTCTCTCCCAGAGACCCAGTACTTC. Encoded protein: CASTESLPETQYF.

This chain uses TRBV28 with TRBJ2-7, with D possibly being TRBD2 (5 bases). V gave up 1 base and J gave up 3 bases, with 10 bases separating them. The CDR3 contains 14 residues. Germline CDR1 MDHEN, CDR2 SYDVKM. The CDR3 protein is CASSLFGEIYEQYF. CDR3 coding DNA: TGTGCCAGCAGTTTATTTGGGGAGATCTACGAGCAGTACTTC.

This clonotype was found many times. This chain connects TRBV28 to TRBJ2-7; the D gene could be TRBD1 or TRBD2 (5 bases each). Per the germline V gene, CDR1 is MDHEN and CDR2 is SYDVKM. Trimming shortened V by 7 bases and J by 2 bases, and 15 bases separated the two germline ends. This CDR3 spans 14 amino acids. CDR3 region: CASMSPGTAYEQYF. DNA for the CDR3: TGTGCCAGCATGTCCCCCGGGACGGCCTACGAGCAGTACTTC.

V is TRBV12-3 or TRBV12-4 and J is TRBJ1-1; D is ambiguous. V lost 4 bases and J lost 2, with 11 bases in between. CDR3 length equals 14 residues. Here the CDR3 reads CASSWGLINTEAFF. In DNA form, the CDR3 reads TGTGCCAGCAGTTGGGGATTGATAAACACTGAAGCTTTCTTT.

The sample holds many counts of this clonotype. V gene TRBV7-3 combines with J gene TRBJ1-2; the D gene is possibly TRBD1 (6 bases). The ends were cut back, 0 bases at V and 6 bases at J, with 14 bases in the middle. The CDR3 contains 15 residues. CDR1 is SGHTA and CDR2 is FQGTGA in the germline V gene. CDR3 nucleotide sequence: TGTGCCAGCAGCTTAACGGGGACACTGGGGCATGGCTACACCTTC. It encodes CASSLTGTLGHGYTF.